These T cell receptor beta chains were read from a single sample in a study of a mutant IDH1 vaccine in newly diagnosed glioma. Assay: immunoSEQ multiplex PCR; the TCRdb copy retains only in-frame clones and omits some. This sample carries about 130,000 clones, 80% of them seen once, and the ten largest clones take 5.5%. These receptors have no identified antigens. Here the sequenced sample was PBMCs, taken from a glioma patient whose treatment included an IDH1 peptide vaccine. These receptors were collected from a man in his forties or fifties with glioma. The CDR3 runs from the conserved cysteine through the conserved F or W. A D gene is named only where the DNA matches it firmly. Size is stated for part of the rows, as once, few or many counts, or as a class when the clone is expanded.

j_gene | d_gene | abundance | v_gene | CDR3nt | CDR3aa
TRBJ1-2 | - | - | TRBV30 | TGTGCCTGGAGCAAAGGGACAAGCTATGGCTACACCTTC | CAWSKGTSYGYTF
TRBJ2-5 | TRBD2 | - | TRBV10-3 | TGTGCCATCAGTGGGGCGCTAGCGGGGGACCAAGAGACCCAGTACTTC | CAISGALAGDQETQYF
TRBJ2-2 | - | once | TRBV19 | TGTGCCAGTAGCCGGGTACTTACAAACACCGGGGAGCTGTTTTTT | CASSRVLTNTGELFF
TRBJ2-3 | - | - | TRBV29-1 | TGCAGCGTTCCCCGGGGGACTAGCACAGATACGCAGTATTTT | CSVPRGTSTDTQYF
TRBJ1-2 | - | - | TRBV6-6 | TGTGCCAGCACTCCTTTCAAAGGCTATGGCTACACCTTC | CASTPFKGYGYTF
TRBJ2-2 | - | - | TRBV4-1 | TGTGCCAGCAGCTTGTCGAGCACCGGGGAGCTGTTTTTT | CASSLSSTGELFF
TRBJ2-3 | TRBD1 | - | TRBV10-3 | TGTGCCATCAGAGACAGGGGCACAGATACGCAGTATTTT | CAIRDRGTDTQYF
TRBJ1-4 | - | - | TRBV2 | TGTGCCAGCAGTGAAGCAGATGGAAGGGATGAAAAACTGTTTTTT | CASSEADGRDEKLFF
TRBJ1-6 | TRBD1 | - | TRBV6-5 | TGTGCCAGCAGTTACTCCGGACAGGGTGTGGCCCTCCACTTT | CASSYSGQGVALHF
TRBJ2-2 | - | - | TRBV15 | TGTGCCACCAGCAGGAAACCCCCGACTAGACCAAACACCGGGGAGCTGTTTTTT | CATSRKPPTRPNTGELFF
TRBJ1-1 | - | - | TRBV5-5 | TGTGCCAGCAGCTTACGCGGGGCAGCTGAAGCTTTCTTT | CASSLRGAAEAFF
TRBJ1-1 | TRBD1 | - | TRBV5-1 | TGCGCCAGCAGCTTGCGGACAGGGGGGGAGAACACTGAAGCTTTCTTT | CASSLRTGGENTEAFF
TRBJ2-7 | - | - | TRBV5-6 | TGTGCCAGCAGCGGCGGACGGGACTTCGAGCAGTACTTC | CASSGGRDFEQYF
TRBJ2-1 | TRBD2 | once | TRBV19 | TGTGCCAGTAGTATAGTCCGCGGGACTAGCGGGATAAATGAGCAGTTCTTC | CASSIVRGTSGINEQFF
TRBJ2-7 | - | few | TRBV28 | TGTGCCAGCAGTTTCCGCCTCTACGAGCAGTACTTC | CASSFRLYEQYF
TRBJ2-6 | - | few | TRBV7-3 | TGTGCCAGCAGCTTATACCCCAGCGGACTGAGTGGGGCCAACGTCCTGACTTTC | CASSLYPSGLSGANVLTF
TRBJ2-7 | TRBD1 | - | TRBV14 | TGTGCCAGCAGCCTAGGACAGGGGTACAACGAGCAGTACTTC | CASSLGQGYNEQYF
TRBJ1-5 | - | few | TRBV10-3 | TGTGCCATCAGTGCGGGGGCCGGGCTAGGGCCCCAGCATTTT | CAISAGAGLGPQHF
TRBJ1-2 | TRBD1 | - | TRBV4-3 | TGCGCCAGCAGCCAGGAACTCGGGACAGCTAACTATGGCTACACCTTC | CASSQELGTANYGYTF
TRBJ1-1 | TRBD1 | - | TRBV18 | TGTGCCAGCTCGGCCGGAACAGGGGGTTTAGCTTTCTTT | CASSAGTGGLAFF
TRBJ1-2 | - | - | TRBV6-5 | TGTGCCAGCAGTTACACCGGGGCGGGGCGCTATGGCTACACCTTC | CASSYTGAGRYGYTF
TRBJ1-1 | - | once | TRBV6-5 | TGTGCCAGCAGTGAAGTTGCCGACGCTTTCTTT | CASSEVADAFF
TRBJ1-1 | - | few | TRBV5-5 | TGTGCCAGCAGCCCCGGTCGGCGGAACACTGAAGCTTTCTTT | CASSPGRRNTEAFF